Sequencing of this T cell receptor beta chain was carried out in a study of shared clonotypes between healthy human individuals. This CDR3 has 13 amino acids. In germline, CDR1 is LNHDA, CDR2 SQIVND (reference sequence). Trimming left V 4 bases short and J 1 base short, with 7 bases between. Deep-level settings were used for running the assay. The assay was immunoSEQ multiplex PCR, and TCRdb's table has in-frame clones only and misses some. Of some 2 million clones listed, approximately 95% are singletons. Naive CD8 isolation took CD45RO-negative cells positively selected for CCR7 and excluded terminally differentiated effector memory CD45RA+ cells. On this clone itself: At the DNA level, this CDR3 is encoded by other sequences in the same sample as well.

The sample taken for sequencing was naive CD8+ T cells sorted from blood. This chain uses TRBV19 with TRBJ1-1, with a possible D match to TRBD1 (5 bases). This TCR was recovered from a young man in good health. CDR3: CASSTGGNTEAFF. The CDR3 nucleotides are TGTGCCAGTAGTACGGGGGGGAACACTGAAGCTTTCTTT.